The 21 T cell receptor beta chains given below trace back to one sample, sequenced in a study of blood T cell repertoires in COVID-19. Sequencing was performed with immunoSEQ multiplex PCR; in TCRdb, only in-frame clones are kept and a portion is missing. The repertoire consists of fewer than 350,000 clones, with 85% occurring once and the leading ten covering about 2.3%. Material for sequencing was PBMCs or T cells enriched from blood (not recorded which). The receptors shown here come from a woman between 50 and 59 years old who had recovered from COVID-19.

This clone occurred once. The chain couples TRBV28 to TRBJ1-2; 8 bases line up with TRBD1. V shed 6 bases, J shed 4 bases, and the junction held 7 bases outside the gene matches. This CDR3 spans 14 amino acids. CDR1 and CDR2 from the germline V gene are MDHEN and SYDVKM. CDR3 loop: CASRKSGTGYGYTF. CDR3 bases: TGTGCCAGCAGGAAGTCCGGGACAGGCTATGGCTACACCTTC.

The chain combines TRBV10-3 with TRBJ2-1, with D possibly being TRBD1 (6 bases). The CDR3 runs to 14 residues. The germline CDR1 and CDR2 sequences are ENHRY and SYGVKD. Trimming took off 6 bases at V and 2 bases at J, with 11 bases between the two ends. CDR3 region: CAISWGPTYNEQFF. For the CDR3, the DNA is TGTGCCATCAGCTGGGGGCCCACCTACAATGAGCAGTTCTTC.

This sequence joins TRBV6-5 and TRBJ1-2; possible D gene TRBD1, 5 bases. The germline V and J ends were trimmed by 6 bases and 8 bases, with 22 bases remaining between them. The germline CDR1 and CDR2 sequences are MNHEY and SVGAGI. CDR3 length: 15 amino acids. The CDR3 DNA reads as TGTGCCAGCAGCCGTACACCTGAGGCCGGGGGGGGCTACACCTTC. It translates to CASSRTPEAGGGYTF.

The V and J genes are TRBV25-1 and TRBJ2-3; 7 bases are a match to TRBD2. After removal of 2 bases from V and 0 bases from J, the junction contained 8 bases not matched to a gene. Per germline, CDR1 MGHDK and CDR2 SYGVNS. CDR3 length: 17 residues. This CDR3 is CASSEQGPSGSTDTQYF. The CDR3 coding sequence is TGTGCCAGCAGTGAACAGGGACCTAGCGGAAGCACAGATACGCAGTATTTT.

In regard to this clone: The sample contains more than one DNA sequence encoding this CDR3. The CDR3 sequence: CSVAGGSYEQYF. The CDR3 DNA reads TGCAGCGTTGCAGGGGGCTCTTACGAGCAGTACTTC. The gene calls are TRBV29-1 and TRBJ2-7; 8 positions agree with TRBD1. This CDR3 comprises 12 residues. Per the germline V gene, CDR1 is SQVTM and CDR2 is ANQGSEA. V lost 4 bases to trimming and J lost 4 bases; unmatched junction nucleotides: 3.

The chain links TRBV28 to TRBJ2-7, with unresolved D. The CDR3 covers 11 residues. Trimming took off 5 bases at V and 3 bases at J, with 5 bases between the two ends. The germline V gene encodes CDR1 MDHEN and CDR2 SYDVKM. CDR3 residues: CASSQIYEQYF. The CDR3 bases are TGTGCCAGCAGTCAGATCTACGAGCAGTACTTC.

The rearrangement joins TRBV6-5 to TRBJ1-1; the match to TRBD1 covers 12 bases. CDR3 length: 14 amino acids. CDR1 is MNHEY, CDR2 SVGAGI, per germline. The V segment lost 2 bases and the J segment 7 bases; nucleotides outside the gene matches: 2. For the CDR3, the DNA is TGTGCCAGCAGTTACGGGACAGGGGGCGTTGAAGCTTTCTTT. As protein: CASSYGTGGVEAFF.

The chain combines TRBV30 with TRBJ2-7, with 7 bases matching TRBD2. Trimming took 2 bases from V and 7 from J; bases not matched to a gene: 2. Germline loops: CDR1 GTSNPN, CDR2 SVGIG (reference sequence). The CDR3 contains 11 residues. As DNA, the CDR3 is TGTGCCTGGAGTATGGGGGGGGAGCAGTACTTC. Translation gives CAWSMGGEQYF.

The chain uses TRBV7-9 and TRBJ1-2; possibly TRBD1 for D (6 bases). The CDR3 contains 15 residues. Germline lookup yields CDR1 SEHNR and CDR2 FQNEAQ (reference sequence). Trimming shortened V by 1 base and J by 4 bases, and 13 bases separated the two germline ends. The CDR3 DNA sequence: TGTGCCAGCAGCTTAGGGTCAGGGGTAGGCTATGGCTACACCTTC. Its translation: CASSLGSGVGYGYTF.

The V and J genes are TRBV12-3 or TRBV12-4 and TRBJ2-7; D remains unclear. V was clipped by 0 bases and J by 4 bases, with 4 bases between them. The CDR3 is 12 residues long. DNA of the CDR3: TGTGCCAGCAGTTTAGCCGGGTACGAGCAGTACTTC. This gives the protein CASSLAGYEQYF.

The genes are TRBV5-4 and TRBJ2-6; D call uncertain. The CDR3 has 13 residues. Germline V CDR1 and CDR2: SGHNT, YYREEE (reference sequence). V was cut by 6 bases and J by 2 bases, with 6 bases left in between. The DNA for the CDR3 is TGTGCCAGCAACCTAGCTGGGGCCAACGTCCTGACTTTC. Amino acid sequence: CASNLAGANVLTF. The whole variable domain, filled in from reference TRBV5-4 and TRBJ2-6, reads ETGVTQSPTHLIKTRGQQVTLRCSSQSGHNTVSWYQQALGQGPQFIFQYYREEENGRGNFPPRFSGLQFPNYSSELNVNALELDDSALYLCASNLAGANVLTFGAGSRLTVL.

This chain connects TRBV6-2 or TRBV6-3 to TRBJ2-5; the match to TRBD2 covers 7 bases. With V trimmed by 3 bases and J by 5 bases, 6 bases remained unmatched. This CDR3 spans 14 amino acids. Germline assignment: CDR1 MNHEY and CDR2 SVGEGT. CDR3 amino acids: CASSYSTSLETQYF. DNA of the CDR3: TGTGCCAGCAGTTATTCGACTAGCTTGGAGACCCAGTACTTC.

The chain carries TRBV10-3 and TRBJ1-2; D perhaps matches TRBD1 (6 bases). CDR1 and CDR2 from the germline V gene are ENHRY and SYGVKD. Deletions cut 7 bases from V and 4 bases from J, with 13 bases between. The CDR3 spans 13 residues. In DNA form, the CDR3 reads TGTGCCATCACCCTAACAGGGAGCTATGGCTACACCTTC. It codes for CAITLTGSYGYTF.

In this sample, this clone turned up a few times. The chain is built from TRBV14 and TRBJ2-7, with 7 bases that match TRBD2. Trimming cost V 3 bases and J 5 bases; bases outside gene matches: 16. The CDR3 consists of 17 residues. Germline V gene lookup returns CDR1 SGHDN and CDR2 FVKESK. DNA for the CDR3: TGTGCCAGCAGCCAGCTGACATCTGAGCGGGGTCGAGACGAGCAGTACTTC. Residues: CASSQLTSERGRDEQYF.

The chain joins TRBV19 to TRBJ1-2; tentatively, D is TRBD1 (5 bases). Germline assignment: CDR1 LNHDA and CDR2 SQIVND (reference sequence). This CDR3 is built from 13 residues. Deletions cut 6 bases from V and 10 bases from J, with 18 bases between. This CDR3 reads CASSLTGTRAYTF. In DNA, the CDR3 is TGTGCCAGTAGCCTTACCGGGACTAGAGCCTACACCTTC.

The J gene is TRBJ2-1, the V gene TRBV2, with 10 bases matching TRBD2. V dropped 7 bases and J dropped 3; count of bases not matched to a gene: 3. Germline V CDR1 and CDR2: SNHLY, FYNNEI. The CDR3 totals 14 residues. The CDR3 DNA follows: TGTGCCAGCAATAGCGGGGGGATCTACAATGAGCAGTTCTTC. This translates into CASNSGGIYNEQFF.

This sequence joins TRBV5-5 and TRBJ1-2; a weak D match, TRBD1 (5 bases). Germline lookup yields CDR1 SGHKS and CDR2 YYEKEE (reference sequence). The CDR3 has 13 residues. V was trimmed by 0 bases and J by 6 bases, leaving 9 bases between them. This CDR3 reads CASSLVIGDGYTF. CDR3 sequence (DNA): TGTGCCAGCAGCTTGGTTATAGGGGATGGCTACACCTTC.

V and J are TRBV5-4 and TRBJ2-5; a possible D gene is TRBD1 (6 bases). Germline-derived CDR1 and CDR2 are SGHNT and YYREEE (reference sequence). Trimming took off 0 bases at V and 5 bases at J, with 11 bases between the two ends. The CDR3 contains 14 residues. The CDR3 loop is CASSLGTGSETQYF. CDR3 coding DNA: TGTGCCAGCAGCTTGGGAACAGGGAGTGAGACCCAGTACTTC.

The J gene is TRBJ1-1, the V gene TRBV7-9; TRBD1 matches 8 bases. The CDR3 has 16 amino acids. Germline V CDR1 and CDR2: SEHNR, FQNEAQ (reference sequence). V lost 7 bases to trimming and J lost 1 base; unmatched junction nucleotides: 11. CDR3 sequence (DNA): TGTGCCAGCACCCGACCGGGACAGGCGAAGAACACTGAAGCTTTCTTT. It yields the protein CASTRPGQAKNTEAFF.

CDR3 in amino acids: CASRQGTDNEKLFF. CDR3 nucleotides: TGCGCCAGCCGTCAAGGGACAGATAATGAAAAACTGTTTTTT. The chain recombines TRBV5-1 with TRBJ1-4, with 7 bases that match TRBD1. Germline lookup yields CDR1 SGHRS and CDR2 YFSETQ. Trimming removed 7 bases from V and 4 bases from J; junction bases left unmatched: 7. This CDR3 has 14 amino acids.

V is TRBV3-1 (or the pseudogene TRBV3-2) and J is TRBJ2-7; perhaps TRBD1 as D (7 bases). The V end lost 6 bases, the J end lost 4 bases, and 16 bases lay between the germline ends. This CDR3 is built from 14 residues. Germline CDR1 reads LGHDT; CDR2 reads YNNKEL (reference sequence). CDR3 DNA: TGTGCCAGCAGGCGAGGAGGGGGCTGGTACGAGCAGTACTTC. Its translation: CASRRGGGWYEQYF.